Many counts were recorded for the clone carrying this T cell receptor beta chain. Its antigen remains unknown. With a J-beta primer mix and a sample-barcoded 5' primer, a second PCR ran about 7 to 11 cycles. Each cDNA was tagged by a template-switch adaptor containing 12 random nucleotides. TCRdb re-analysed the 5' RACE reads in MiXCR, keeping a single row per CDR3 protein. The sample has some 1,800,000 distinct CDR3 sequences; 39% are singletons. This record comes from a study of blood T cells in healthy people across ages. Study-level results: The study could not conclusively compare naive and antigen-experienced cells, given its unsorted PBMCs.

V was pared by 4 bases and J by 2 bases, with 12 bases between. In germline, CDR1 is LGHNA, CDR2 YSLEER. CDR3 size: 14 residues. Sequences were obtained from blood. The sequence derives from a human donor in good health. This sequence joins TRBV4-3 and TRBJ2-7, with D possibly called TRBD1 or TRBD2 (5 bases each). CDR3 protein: CASSLRDGPYEQYF. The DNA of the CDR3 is TGCGCCAGCAGCCTCCGGGACGGACCCTACGAGCAGTACTTC.